One sample yielded the 7 T cell receptor beta chains listed below, sequenced in a study of STAT5B mutations in CD4+ large granular lymphocyte leukemia. Sequenced by immunoSEQ multiplex PCR; TCRdb stores in-frame clones only, minus some. The sample contains tens of thousands of clones, nearly 80% of which appear only once. Sequencing input: CD4+ T cells from blood buffy coats. The origin of the receptors is a human donor in good health.

The chain links TRBV11-2 to TRBJ2-1; the match to TRBD2 covers 12 bases. Trimming at V came to 1 base and at J to 7 bases, leaving 5 bases not matched to a gene. The germline V gene encodes CDR1 SGHAT and CDR2 FQNNGV. There are 16 residues in the CDR3. The CDR3 DNA follows: TGTGCCAGCAGCTTAGGACTAGCGGGAGTAGGTAATGAGCAGTTCTTC. It translates to CASSLGLAGVGNEQFF.

The chain has TRBV25-1 and TRBJ2-7, with 9 bases lining up with TRBD2. The CDR3 spans 15 residues. Germline V gene lookup returns CDR1 MGHDK and CDR2 SYGVNS. The V segment lost 5 bases and the J segment 3 bases; nucleotides outside the gene matches: 8. The CDR3, as DNA: TGTGCCAGCAGTACTATAGCGGGGGCAGACTACGAGCAGTACTTC. This encodes CASSTIAGADYEQYF.

The chain has TRBV29-1 and TRBJ2-3; D call uncertain. Germline V lookup: CDR1 SQVTM, CDR2 ANQGSEA. The CDR3 runs to 16 residues. V was shortened by 3 bases and J by 0 bases, with 16 bases between the two germline ends. CDR3 residues: CSVEYVSLGSTDTQYF. CDR3 nucleotide sequence: TGCAGCGTTGAGTATGTTAGCCTTGGAAGCACAGATACGCAGTATTTT.

The rearrangement links TRBV19 to TRBJ1-6, with D unclear. This CDR3 has 17 amino acids. V was trimmed by 4 bases and J by 3 bases, leaving 16 bases between them. Germline V gene lookup returns CDR1 LNHDA and CDR2 SQIVND (reference sequence). The CDR3 DNA reads TGTGCCAGTAGTACGATGGAAGACCTGATCTATAATTCACCCCTCCACTTT. Its protein is CASSTMEDLIYNSPLHF.

CDR3 in DNA: TGTGCCTGGAGTTACGGGGGAGACGGAAACACCATATATTTT. It specifies CAWSYGGDGNTIYF. The V call is TRBV30, the J call TRBJ1-3; tentatively, D is TRBD1 (5 bases). The germline gives CDR1 GTSNPN, CDR2 SVGIG (reference sequence). Trimming pared 2 bases from V and 4 bases from J, leaving 12 bases between. The CDR3 has 14 amino acids.

The chain combines TRBV27 with TRBJ2-1, with D possibly TRBD1 on 6 matching bases. The CDR3 has 13 amino acids. CDR1 and CDR2 from the germline V gene are MNHEY and SMNVEV (reference sequence). Trimming shortened V by 6 bases and J by 8 bases, and 14 bases separated the two germline ends. CDR3 DNA sequence: TGTGCCAGCAGATATCTACAGGGTTATGAGCAGTTCTTC. The encoded protein is CASRYLQGYEQFF.

This chain joins TRBV7-9 and TRBJ2-3; the D is unclear. Germline CDR1 SEHNR, CDR2 FQNEAQ (reference sequence). The CDR3 has 13 amino acids. Deletions cut 5 bases from V and 6 bases from J, with 12 bases between. CDR3 DNA: TGTGCCAGCAGCAGACTTGCAGCCGATACGCAGTATTTT. The encoded protein is CASSRLAADTQYF.